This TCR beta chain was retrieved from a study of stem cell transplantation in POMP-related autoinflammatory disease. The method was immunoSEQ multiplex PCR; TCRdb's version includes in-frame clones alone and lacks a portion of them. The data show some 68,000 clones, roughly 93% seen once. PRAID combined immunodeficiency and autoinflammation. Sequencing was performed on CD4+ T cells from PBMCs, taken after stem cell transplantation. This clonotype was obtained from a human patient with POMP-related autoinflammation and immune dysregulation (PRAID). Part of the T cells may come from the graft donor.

In DNA form, the CDR3 reads TGTGCCAGCAGTTTGACGGGGAGACTTAGCAATCAGCCCCAGCATTTT. This encodes CASSLTGRLSNQPQHF. The rearrangement uses TRBV28 and TRBJ1-5, with D hard to call. This CDR3 comprises 16 residues. CDR1 and CDR2 from the germline V gene are MDHEN and SYDVKM. Trimming took 3 bases from V and 0 from J, leaving 12 bases between them.